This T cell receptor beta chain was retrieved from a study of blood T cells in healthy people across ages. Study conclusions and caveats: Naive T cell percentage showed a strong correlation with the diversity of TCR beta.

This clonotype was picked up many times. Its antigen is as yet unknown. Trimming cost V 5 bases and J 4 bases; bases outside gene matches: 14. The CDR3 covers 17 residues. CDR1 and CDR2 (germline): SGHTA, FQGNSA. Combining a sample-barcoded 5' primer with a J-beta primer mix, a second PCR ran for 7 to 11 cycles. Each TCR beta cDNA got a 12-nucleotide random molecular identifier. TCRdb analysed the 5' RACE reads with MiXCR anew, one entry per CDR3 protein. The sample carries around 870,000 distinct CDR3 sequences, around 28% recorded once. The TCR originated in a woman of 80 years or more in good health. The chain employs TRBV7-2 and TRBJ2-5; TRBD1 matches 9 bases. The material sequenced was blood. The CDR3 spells CASSRTGTGLAAETQYF. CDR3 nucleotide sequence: TGTGCCAGCAGCCGAACGGGGACAGGGTTGGCGGCAGAGACCCAGTACTTC.